The T cell receptor (beta chain) described here comes from a study of siplizumab effects on memory and regulatory T cells. The J segment lost 4 bases and the V segment lost 5 bases, leaving 5 bases of the junction unmatched. Germline CDR1 reads SEHNR; CDR2 reads FQNEAQ (reference sequence). This CDR3 contains 15 residues. Clones were read by immunoSEQ multiplex PCR, and TCRdb kept only the in-frame ones, dropping some. There are just over 8,500 clones in the sample; roughly two thirds occur only once, and 65% to 70% lies in the top ten. The sample holds one count of this clone. This TCR was recovered from a human donor in good health. Source material: effector memory CD8+ T cells sorted from blood. Described subset: unstimulated CD8+ effector memory T cells. The J gene is TRBJ2-2, the V gene TRBV7-9, with 9 bases identical to TRBD2. The CDR3 spells CASSQEAGGTGELFF. In DNA, the CDR3 is TGTGCCAGCAGCCAAGAAGCGGGAGGCACCGGGGAGCTGTTTTTT.